The present entry profiles one T cell receptor beta chain with its context. The antigen remains unidentified. Using a constant-region primer together with ProtoScript II reverse transcriptase, TCR beta cDNA was made from about 500 ng of total RNA. Three nested multiplex PCR rounds of slightly modified ARM-PCR generated TCR beta libraries. Forward primers for TRBV1-TRBV30 and a C-beta reverse primer served the first two PCR rounds, at roughly 10 cycles each. TCRdb called the multiplex PCR reads again in MiXCR, with one record for every CDR3 protein. This table has some 200,000 distinct CDR3 sequences, roughly 61% appearing once. The sample belongs to a study of tumor-infiltrating lymphocytes in primary liver carcinoma. Regarding the study as a whole: In the absence of sorting, bulk samples left CD4+ and CD8+ repertoires uncompared.

This CDR3 spans 15 amino acids. Germline V lookup: CDR1 MNHEY, CDR2 SVGAGI. Unmatched junction bases numbered 11, after V lost 4 bases and J lost 6 bases. The authors took blood RNA from unsorted whole blood and also extracted germline DNA. The specimen sequenced was peripheral blood. V gene TRBV6-5 combines with J gene TRBJ2-7; 8 bases fit TRBD1. This sequence was found in a woman aged 55-70 years with primary liver carcinoma and hepatitis B virus infection. CDR3 DNA sequence: TGTGCCAGCAGTTTCTCGAGGACAGGGCCCGGCGAGCAGTACTTC. It is translated as CASSFSRTGPGEQYF.